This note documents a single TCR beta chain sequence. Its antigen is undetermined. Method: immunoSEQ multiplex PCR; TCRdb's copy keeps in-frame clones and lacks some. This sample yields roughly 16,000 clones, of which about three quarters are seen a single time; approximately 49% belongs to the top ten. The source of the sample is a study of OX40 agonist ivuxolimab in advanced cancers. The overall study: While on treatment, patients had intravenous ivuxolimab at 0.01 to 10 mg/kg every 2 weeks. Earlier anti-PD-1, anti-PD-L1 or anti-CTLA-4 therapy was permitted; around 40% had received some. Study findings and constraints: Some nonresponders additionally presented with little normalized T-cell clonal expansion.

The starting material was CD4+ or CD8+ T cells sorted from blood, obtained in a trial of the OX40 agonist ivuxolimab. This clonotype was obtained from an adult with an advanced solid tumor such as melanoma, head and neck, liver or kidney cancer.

The CDR3 coding sequence is TGTGCCAGCAGTTACAGTCGGGGAAACACCATATATTTT. Translating it yields CASSYSRGNTIYF. This sequence joins TRBV6-5 and TRBJ1-3, with D uncertain. CDR1 is MNHEY, CDR2 SVGAGI, per germline. V lost 2 bases to trimming and J lost 4 bases, with 6 bases between them. The CDR3 consists of 13 residues.